These 19 T cell receptor beta chains were all obtained from the same sample, sequenced in a study of T cell responses to AZD1222 COVID-19 vaccine. Assay used: immunoSEQ multiplex PCR; TCRdb lists only in-frame clones, some missing. The table lists over 120,000 clones. Sequencing was done on a sample of peripheral blood. The receptors originated from an adult in good health.

This sequence joins TRBV19 and TRBJ1-6; D is ambiguous. This CDR3 contains 13 residues. Germline V lookup: CDR1 LNHDA, CDR2 SQIVND (reference sequence). V was cut by 4 bases and J by 6 bases, with 7 bases left in between. The CDR3 DNA reads as TGTGCCAGTAGTACGGGATCTAATTCACCCCTCCACTTT. It codes for CASSTGSNSPLHF.

The genes are TRBV18 and TRBJ2-7; D gene unclear. The CDR3 is 15 amino acids. Germline values: CDR1 KGHSH, CDR2 LQKENI. Deletions cut 5 bases from V and 2 bases from J, with 16 bases between. The CDR3 DNA is TGTGCCAGCTCATTGTCAGACGGCTCTACCTACGAGCAGTACTTC. Translated, it gives CASSLSDGSTYEQYF.

J is TRBJ1-1 and V is TRBV19; D unclear. The germline V gene has CDR1 LNHDA and CDR2 SQIVND (reference sequence). With 4 bases removed from V and 3 bases from J, the gap between germline ends came to 9 bases. The CDR3 is 13 residues long. This CDR3 reads CASSTQPYTEAFF. CDR3 nucleotides: TGTGCCAGTAGTACACAGCCGTACACTGAAGCTTTCTTT.

This rearrangement joins TRBV6-5 to TRBJ2-1; 8 nucleotides match TRBD1. The CDR3 is 15 residues long. Trimming at V came to 6 bases and at J to 5 bases, leaving 9 bases not matched to a gene. CDR1 is MNHEY, CDR2 SVGAGI, per germline. CDR3 DNA: TGTGCCAGCAGCAAGGACAGGGCCAGGAACAATGAGCAGTTCTTC. Protein product: CASSKDRARNNEQFF.

The genes are TRBV7-9 and TRBJ1-2; perhaps TRBD1 as D (6 bases). The germline V gene has CDR1 SEHNR and CDR2 FQNEAQ (reference sequence). This CDR3 has 18 amino acids. Trimming pared 3 bases from V and 6 bases from J, leaving 26 bases between. Here the CDR3 DNA reads TGTGCCAGCAGCTTTCGGGCGGGCTCAGGGGACAATTTGGATGGCTACACCTTC. Amino acids: CASSFRAGSGDNLDGYTF.

The chain couples TRBV2 to TRBJ1-2, with a possible D match to TRBD1 (5 bases). Germline values: CDR1 SNHLY, CDR2 FYNNEI. The CDR3 runs to 15 residues. With 6 bases removed from V and 5 bases from J, the gap between germline ends came to 19 bases. CDR3 nucleotide sequence: TGTGCCAGCAGACCCGGGACGTCTGATTCATATGGCTACACCTTC. Protein: CASRPGTSDSYGYTF. The full variable domain, rest sourced from reference TRBV2 and TRBJ1-2, is EPEVTQTPSHQVTQMGQEVILRCVPISNHLYFYWYRQILGQKVEFLVSFYNNEISEKSEIFDDQFSVERPDGSNFTLKIRSTKLEDSAMYFCASRPGTSDSYGYTFGSGTRLTVV.

V gene TRBV5-6 combines with J gene TRBJ1-1, with D unresolved. Trimming stripped 2 bases from V and 0 bases from J, with 5 bases between. The CDR3 runs 13 residues. Per the germline V gene, CDR1 is SGHDT and CDR2 is YYEEEE. The CDR3 sequence: CASSFRMNTEAFF. DNA for the CDR3: TGTGCCAGCAGCTTCAGGATGAACACTGAAGCTTTCTTT.

The J gene is TRBJ1-1, the V gene TRBV30; possibly TRBD1 for D (6 bases). V was clipped by 5 bases and J by 5 bases, with 24 bases between them. The germline V gene has CDR1 GTSNPN and CDR2 SVGIG (reference sequence). This CDR3 comprises 16 residues. The CDR3 loop reads CAWSLAGARVGTEAFF. The CDR3 DNA reads TGTGCCTGGTCTCTAGCAGGGGCGCGGGTAGGGACTGAAGCTTTCTTT.

V gene TRBV15 combines with J gene TRBJ1-4, with D possibly being TRBD1 (5 bases). CDR1 and CDR2 (germline): LNHNV, YYDKDF (reference sequence). This CDR3 comprises 15 residues. V shed 0 bases and J shed 4 bases, with 9 bases lying between them. The CDR3 sequence: CATSREGGGNEKLFF. In DNA form, the CDR3 reads TGTGCCACCAGCAGAGAGGGCGGGGGTAATGAAAAACTGTTTTTT.

Here the CDR3 DNA reads TGTGCCAGCAGCCAGGGGGCGAGCTATGGCTACACCTTC. It is translated as CASSQGASYGYTF. The chain has TRBV9 and TRBJ1-2, with 8 bases aligning to TRBD1. V was pared by 4 bases and J by 4 bases, with 3 bases of the junction left unmatched. CDR1 and CDR2 from the germline V gene are SGDLS and YYNGEE. The CDR3 has 13 amino acids.

This chain links TRBV19 with TRBJ1-1, with D unclear. Germline V CDR1 and CDR2: LNHDA, SQIVND (reference sequence). This CDR3 region has 15 residues. Trimming left V 3 bases short and J 0 bases short, with 11 bases between. DNA for the CDR3: TGTGCCAGTAGTATTAATCCGAACATGAACACTGAAGCTTTCTTT. Translating gives CASSINPNMNTEAFF.

The genes are TRBV10-3 and TRBJ1-2; tentatively, D is TRBD1 (5 bases). CDR3 length: 13 amino acids. Per germline, CDR1 ENHRY and CDR2 SYGVKD. The V end lost 3 bases, the J end lost 6 bases, and 11 bases lay between the germline ends. The CDR3 region has the DNA TGTGCCATCAGTGAAGGGGTCCTCCATGGCTACACCTTC. It yields the protein CAISEGVLHGYTF.

V usage is TRBV7-6 and J usage is TRBJ2-3; possibly TRBD1 for D (6 bases). V was pared by 4 bases and J by 3 bases, with 14 bases between. Germline V gene sequence: CDR1 SGHVS, CDR2 FNYEAQ. CDR3 length equals 15 residues. The CDR3 bases are TGTGCCAGCAGCTCCGGGACACTTAAGACAGATACGCAGTATTTT. It is translated as CASSSGTLKTDTQYF. Full variable domain (rest looked up from reference TRBV7-6 and TRBJ2-3): GAGVSQSPRYKVTKRGQDVALRCDPISGHVSLYWYRQALGQGPEFLTYFNYEAQQDKSGLPNDRFSAERPEGSISTLTIQRTEQRDSAMYRCASSSGTLKTDTQYFGPGTRLTVL.

The V gene is TRBV25-1, the J gene TRBJ2-7; 8 nucleotides align to TRBD1. V lost 6 bases to trimming and J lost 1 base; unmatched junction nucleotides: 5. The CDR3 totals 14 residues. Germline CDR1 reads MGHDK; CDR2 reads SYGVNS. This CDR3 reads CASRFGTGSYEQYF. In DNA form, the CDR3 reads TGTGCCAGCAGATTCGGGACAGGTTCCTACGAGCAGTACTTC.

This chain connects TRBV3-1 (or the pseudogene TRBV3-2) to TRBJ2-7; D unresolved. V shed 1 base and J shed 3 bases, with 7 bases lying between them. The CDR3 is 13 residues long. Germline CDR1 LGHDT, CDR2 YNNKEL (reference sequence). The CDR3 spells CASSQVEGYEQYF. In nucleotides, the CDR3 is TGTGCCAGCAGCCAAGTTGAAGGCTACGAGCAGTACTTC.

This sequence joins TRBV6-1 and TRBJ1-6; D not resolved. Germline CDR1 reads MNHNS; CDR2 reads SASEGT. This CDR3 has 13 residues. V was pared by 5 bases and J by 7 bases, with 9 bases between. The CDR3 sequence is CASSPQTNSPLHF. The CDR3, as DNA: TGTGCCAGCAGTCCTCAGACCAATTCACCCCTCCACTTT.

The chain recombines TRBV11-2 with TRBJ1-1, with D possibly being TRBD1 (5 bases). The V end was cut by 2 bases, the J end by 4 bases, with 14 bases between. The CDR3 is 15 amino acids. Germline-derived CDR1 and CDR2 are SGHAT and FQNNGV. The CDR3 loop reads CASSLIPKGVTEAFF. The CDR3 coding sequence is TGTGCCAGCAGCTTAATTCCAAAAGGGGTCACTGAAGCTTTCTTT.

For the CDR3, the DNA is TGTGCCACCAGGGGCGCACAGGGTTCGAGTGAAGCTTTCTTT. This gives the protein CATRGAQGSSEAFF. The chain employs TRBV10-3 and TRBJ1-1; weak D call: TRBD1 (6 bases). Trimming took off 10 bases at V and 7 bases at J, with 22 bases between the two ends. Germline assignment: CDR1 ENHRY and CDR2 SYGVKD. This CDR3 spans 14 amino acids.

J is TRBJ1-2 and V is TRBV2; D gene unclear. The V gene's germline CDR1 is SNHLY and CDR2 FYNNEI. Between the trimmed V and J ends, which lost 6 bases and 7 bases, there was a span of 9 bases. The CDR3 sequence is 11 residues long. Written as DNA, the CDR3 is TGTGCCAGCAGGGAGCGCGGTGGCTACACCTTC. Translation: CASRERGGYTF.